This T cell receptor beta chain was profiled in a study of naive and memory T cell subsets. V dropped 6 bases and J dropped 8; count of bases not matched to a gene: 12. Germline V gene sequence: CDR1 DFQATT, CDR2 SNEGSKA (reference sequence). This CDR3 contains 14 residues. At least ten counts were recorded for this clonotype. An equimolar mix of two oligonucleotides served as the beta constant-region primer for TRBC1 and TRBC2. Ligated cDNA was amplified by four rounds of PCR with nested alpha and beta constant-region primers and SP2. TCRdb passed the UMI-ligation and nested PCR reads through MiXCR, listing each CDR3 protein once. Of about 120,000 distinct CDR3 sequences in the sample, 35% to 40% were seen once.

Sequenced material: central memory CD4+ T cells from blood. The sequence derives from a human donor in good health. The chain joins TRBV20-1 to TRBJ2-4; TRBD2 matches 8 bases. CDR3 bases: TGCAGTGCCCCCGGGCCGGGAGGGTGGGACATTCAGTACTTC. This translates into CSAPGPGGWDIQYF.